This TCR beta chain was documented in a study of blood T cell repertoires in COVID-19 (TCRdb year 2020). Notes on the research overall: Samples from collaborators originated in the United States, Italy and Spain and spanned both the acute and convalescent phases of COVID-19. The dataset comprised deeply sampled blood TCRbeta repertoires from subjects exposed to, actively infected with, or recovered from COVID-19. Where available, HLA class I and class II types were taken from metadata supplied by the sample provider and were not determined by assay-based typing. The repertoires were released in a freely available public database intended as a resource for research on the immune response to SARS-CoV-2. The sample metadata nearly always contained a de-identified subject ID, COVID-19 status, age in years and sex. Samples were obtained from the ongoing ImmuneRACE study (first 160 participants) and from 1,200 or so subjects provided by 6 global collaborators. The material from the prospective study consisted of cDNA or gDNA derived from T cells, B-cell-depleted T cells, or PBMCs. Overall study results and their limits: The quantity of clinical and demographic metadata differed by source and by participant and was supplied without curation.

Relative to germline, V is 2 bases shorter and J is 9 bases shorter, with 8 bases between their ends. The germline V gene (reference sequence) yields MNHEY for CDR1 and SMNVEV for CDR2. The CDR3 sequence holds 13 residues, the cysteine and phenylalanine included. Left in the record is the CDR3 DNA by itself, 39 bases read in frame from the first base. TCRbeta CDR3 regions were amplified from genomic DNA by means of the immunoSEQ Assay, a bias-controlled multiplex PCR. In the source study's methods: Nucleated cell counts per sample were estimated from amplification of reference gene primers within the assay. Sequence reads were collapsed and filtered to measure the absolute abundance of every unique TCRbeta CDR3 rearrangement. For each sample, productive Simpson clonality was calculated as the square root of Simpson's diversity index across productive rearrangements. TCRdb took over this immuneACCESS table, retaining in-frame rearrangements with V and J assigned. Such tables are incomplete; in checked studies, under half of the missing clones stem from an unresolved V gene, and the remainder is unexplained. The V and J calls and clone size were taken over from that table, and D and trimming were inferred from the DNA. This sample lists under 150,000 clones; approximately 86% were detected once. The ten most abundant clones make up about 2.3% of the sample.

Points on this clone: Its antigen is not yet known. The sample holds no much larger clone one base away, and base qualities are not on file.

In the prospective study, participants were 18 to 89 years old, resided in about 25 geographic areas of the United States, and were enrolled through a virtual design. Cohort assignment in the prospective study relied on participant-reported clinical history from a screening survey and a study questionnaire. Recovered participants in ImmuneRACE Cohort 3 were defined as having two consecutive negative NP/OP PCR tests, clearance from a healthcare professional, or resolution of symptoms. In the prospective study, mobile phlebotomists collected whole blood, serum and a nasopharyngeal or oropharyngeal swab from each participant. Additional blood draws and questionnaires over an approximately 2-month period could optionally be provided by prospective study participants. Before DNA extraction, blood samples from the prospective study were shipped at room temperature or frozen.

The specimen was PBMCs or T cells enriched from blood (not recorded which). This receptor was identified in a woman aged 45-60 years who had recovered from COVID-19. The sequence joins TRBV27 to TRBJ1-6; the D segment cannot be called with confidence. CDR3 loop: CASSLPSGSPLHF. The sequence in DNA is TGTGCCAGCAGTTTACCCTCCGGTTCACCCCTCCACTTT.